These 20 T cell receptor beta chains share one sample of origin, sequenced in a study of shared clonotypes between healthy human individuals. Sequencing used immunoSEQ multiplex PCR; TCRdb keeps in-frame clones, though not all of them. The data show roughly 2.2 million clones, about 92% seen once. The material sequenced was naive CD4+ T cells from PBMCs. Subset of the sample: CD45RA+ positively selected. Every receptor here comes from a man aged 18 to 29 in good health. Some clones in this sample may be carry-over from other donors' samples.

The CDR3 nucleotides read TGTGCCAGCAGTACATATACCACCGGGGAGCTGTTTTTT. Translating it yields CASSTYTTGELFF. This chain joins TRBV9 and TRBJ2-2; D unresolved. CDR1 SGDLS and CDR2 YYNGEE come from the germline V gene. V was cut by 5 bases and J by 4 bases, with 9 bases left in between. The CDR3 consists of 13 residues.

The rearrangement joins TRBV29-1 to TRBJ1-1, with D hard to call. Germline-derived CDR1 and CDR2 are SQVTM and ANQGSEA. The CDR3 has 11 amino acids. Deletions cut 7 bases from V and 7 bases from J, with 13 bases between. CDR3 region: CSGVDRIEAFF. The CDR3 DNA follows: TGCAGCGGGGTGGACCGAATTGAAGCTTTCTTT.

About this clone: Within the sample, other DNA sequences also encode this same CDR3. The chain couples TRBV28 to TRBJ2-3, with 13 bases fitting TRBD2. The CDR3 is 16 residues long. V lost 6 bases and J lost 0; bases outside the gene matches: 3. Germline V gives CDR1 MDHEN, CDR2 SYDVKM. The CDR3 here is CASSPGLAGSTDTQYF. CDR3 nucleotides: TGTGCCAGCAGCCCGGGACTAGCGGGAAGCACAGATACGCAGTATTTT. The whole variable domain, remainder taken from reference TRBV28 and TRBJ2-3, is DVKVTQSSRYLVKRTGEKVFLECVQDMDHENMFWYRQDPGLGLRLIYFSYDVKMKEKGDIPEGYSVSREKKERFSLILESASTNQTSMYLCASSPGLAGSTDTQYFGPGTRLTVL.

The chain carries TRBV9 and TRBJ2-2; D perhaps matches TRBD2 (5 bases). Per the germline V gene, CDR1 is SGDLS and CDR2 is YYNGEE. The CDR3 totals 15 residues. Between the trimmed V and J ends, which lost 0 bases and 5 bases, there was a span of 11 bases. CDR3 amino acids: CASSVAGMRTGELFF. CDR3 coding DNA: TGTGCCAGCAGCGTAGCGGGGATGAGGACCGGGGAGCTGTTTTTT.

This clone showed up just once. The chain uses TRBV9 and TRBJ2-5, with TRBD2 as a possible D gene (6 bases). This CDR3 is 18 amino acids long. Trimming took 2 bases from V and 0 from J, leaving 20 bases between them. Germline V gene lookup returns CDR1 SGDLS and CDR2 YYNGEE. The CDR3 spells CASSVGGRFNQHQETQYF. The CDR3 nucleotides are TGTGCCAGCAGCGTTGGGGGGAGGTTCAACCAACACCAAGAGACCCAGTACTTC.

This clone was recorded only once. This chain uses TRBV7-3 with TRBJ2-3; no clear D gene. The germline V gene encodes CDR1 SGHTA and CDR2 FQGTGA. Trimming took off 2 bases at V and 0 bases at J, with 12 bases between the two ends. The length of the CDR3 is 16 residues. The DNA for the CDR3 is TGTGCCAGCAGCTTAGGGCCATCAAGGAGCACAGATACGCAGTATTTT. It encodes CASSLGPSRSTDTQYF.

The rearrangement joins TRBV4-1 to TRBJ2-7, with D maybe TRBD1 (5 bases). The CDR3 is 15 amino acids. The V end was cut by 0 bases, the J end by 6 bases, with 15 bases between. Germline V CDR1 and CDR2: MGHRA, YSYEKL. CDR3 residues: CASSQDDRQWGEQYF. The CDR3 DNA sequence: TGCGCCAGCAGCCAAGACGACCGACAGTGGGGCGAGCAGTACTTC.

The chain uses TRBV29-1 and TRBJ1-1; 8 positions agree with TRBD1. The V and J ends lost 7 bases and 4 bases, in that order; junction bases with no gene match: 17. CDR3 length: 16 amino acids. Germline CDR1 and CDR2: SQVTM and ANQGSEA. CDR3 region: CSARGGQGWVSTEAFF. In DNA, the CDR3 is TGCAGCGCTCGGGGTGGACAGGGCTGGGTGAGCACTGAAGCTTTCTTT. Filled out from reference TRBV29-1 and TRBJ1-1, the complete variable domain reads SAVISQKPSRDICQRGTSLTIQCQVDSQVTMMFWYRQQPGQSLTLIATANQGSEATYESGFVIDKFPISRPNLTFSTLTVSNMSPEDSSIYLCSARGGQGWVSTEAFFGQGTRLTVV.

This clone showed up just once. This rearrangement joins TRBV9 to TRBJ2-2, with TRBD2 matching 8 bases. The V gene end was trimmed by 4 bases and the J gene end by 4 bases; junction bases not matched to a gene: 6. Germline loops: CDR1 SGDLS, CDR2 YYNGEE. The CDR3 extends over 15 amino acids. The CDR3 region is CASSPQAGATGELFF. DNA of the CDR3: TGTGCCAGCAGCCCCCAAGCGGGAGCCACCGGGGAGCTGTTTTTT.

The chain carries TRBV9 and TRBJ2-2; TRBD2 matches at 9 bases. The CDR3 runs to 14 residues. With 4 bases clipped from V and 5 bases from J, the junction kept 3 bases outside the gene matches. Germline V CDR1 and CDR2: SGDLS, YYNGEE. The CDR3 nucleotides read TGTGCCAGCAGCCGACTAGCGGAAACCGGGGAGCTGTTTTTT. It translates to CASSRLAETGELFF.

The chain uses TRBV15 and TRBJ2-3, with D perhaps being TRBD1 or TRBD2 (5 bases each). Germline CDR1 is LNHNV and CDR2 is YYDKDF (reference sequence). The CDR3 contains 15 residues. The V end was cut by 4 bases, the J end by 3 bases, with 14 bases between. CDR3 region: CATSTGTTKTDTQYF. CDR3 nucleotide sequence: TGTGCCACCAGCACCGGGACCACTAAAACAGATACGCAGTATTTT.

The chain combines TRBV6-1 with TRBJ1-4, with 10 bases matching TRBD1. The CDR3 length is 14 residues. Germline CDR1 MNHNS, CDR2 SASEGT. Germline trimming cut 5 bases from V and 4 bases from J; bases unmatched to any gene: 1. Here the CDR3 DNA reads TGTGCCAGCAGTCGGGACAGGGGTAATGAAAAACTGTTTTTT. Translating gives CASSRDRGNEKLFF.

Comment on this clone: Other DNA variants within this sample encode the same CDR3. The gene calls are TRBV5-1 and TRBJ2-5, with TRBD1 identical over 7 bases. The CDR3 runs to 14 residues. The trim removed 2 bases at V and 3 bases at J, leaving 4 bases unmatched. Germline V gene lookup returns CDR1 SGHRS and CDR2 YFSETQ. The DNA of the CDR3 is TGCGCCAGCAGCTTAGGGACAGTAGAAGAGACCCAGTACTTC. Translating it yields CASSLGTVEETQYF.

This clone has a single count. The chain links TRBV7-2 to TRBJ1-2, with 7 positions matching TRBD1. Trimming at V came to 3 bases and at J to 4 bases, leaving 11 bases not matched to a gene. Germline CDR1 and CDR2: SGHTA and FQGNSA. The CDR3 runs 16 residues. DNA of the CDR3: TGTGCCAGCAGCTTTGCCGCGGGACAGACGATCTATGGCTACACCTTC. Translated, it gives CASSFAAGQTIYGYTF.

The V and J genes are TRBV29-1 and TRBJ2-1, with TRBD2 matching 7 bases. Germline V CDR1 and CDR2: SQVTM, ANQGSEA. This CDR3 region has 13 residues. V shed 2 bases and J 16 bases; nucleotides not matched to a gene: 14. The CDR3 bases are TGCAGCGTTGAAAGGCTAGCGGAGGGGCCCCAATTCTTC. Its translation: CSVERLAEGPQFF.

CDR3 protein: CASSRQGGTYNEQFF. The CDR3 DNA reads TGTGCCAGCAGCAGACAGGGAGGAACCTACAATGAGCAGTTCTTC. V is TRBV5-4 and J is TRBJ2-1; D might be TRBD1 (7 bases). This CDR3 has 15 residues. Germline values: CDR1 SGHNT, CDR2 YYREEE (reference sequence). V was cut by 4 bases and J by 2 bases, with 13 bases left in between.

The count of this clone is one. The chain has TRBV18 and TRBJ2-5, with D uncertain. This CDR3 is built from 14 residues. Germline assignment: CDR1 KGHSH and CDR2 LQKENI. Between the trimmed V and J ends, which lost 6 bases and 4 bases, there was a span of 15 bases. The CDR3 nucleotides read TGTGCCAGCTCCCCGGCCATCGTGGGAGAGACCCAGTACTTC. The encoded protein is CASSPAIVGETQYF.

This rearrangement joins TRBV12-5 to TRBJ2-1; D is possibly TRBD2 (6 bases). CDR1 is LGHNT and CDR2 is FRNRAP in the germline V gene. The ends were cut back, 6 bases at V and 9 bases at J, with 15 bases in the middle. This CDR3 has 13 residues. The CDR3 nucleotides read TGTGCTAGTGGCCCCCAGCTAGCGAGTGAGCAGTTCTTC. Its translation is CASGPQLASEQFF.

With respect to this clone: The sample contains more than one DNA sequence encoding this CDR3. The chain uses TRBV5-1 and TRBJ2-3, with no clear D. The V end lost 0 bases, the J end lost 0 bases, and 5 bases lay between the germline ends. Germline loops: CDR1 SGHRS, CDR2 YFSETQ. The CDR3 contains 14 residues. The DNA for the CDR3 is TGCGCCAGCAGCTTGGCAGAGAGCACAGATACGCAGTATTTT. This gives the protein CASSLAESTDTQYF.

Written as DNA, the CDR3 is TGTGCCAGCAGCTTAGCGGGGGTGGGACAGAGCACTGAAGCTTTCTTT. Its protein product is CASSLAGVGQSTEAFF. The chain joins TRBV7-6 to TRBJ1-1; 7 bases fit TRBD1. Germline V gene data show CDR1 as SGHVS and CDR2 as FNYEAQ. The CDR3 covers 16 residues. V dropped 0 bases and J dropped 4; count of bases not matched to a gene: 8.